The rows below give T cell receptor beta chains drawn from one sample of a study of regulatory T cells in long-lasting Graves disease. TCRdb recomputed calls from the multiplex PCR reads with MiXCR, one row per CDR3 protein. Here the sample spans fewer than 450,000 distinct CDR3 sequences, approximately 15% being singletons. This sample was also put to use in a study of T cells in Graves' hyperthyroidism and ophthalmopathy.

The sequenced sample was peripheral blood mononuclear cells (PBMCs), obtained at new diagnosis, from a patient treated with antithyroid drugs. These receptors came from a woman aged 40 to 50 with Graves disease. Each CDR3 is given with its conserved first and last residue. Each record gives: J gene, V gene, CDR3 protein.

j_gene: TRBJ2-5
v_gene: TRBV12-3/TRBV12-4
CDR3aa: CASSFGKRETQYF

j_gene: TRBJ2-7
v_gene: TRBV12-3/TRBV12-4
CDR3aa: CASSSFQVTSGRLGDEQYF

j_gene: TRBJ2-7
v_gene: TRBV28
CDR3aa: CTSSLDRGPLPYEQYF

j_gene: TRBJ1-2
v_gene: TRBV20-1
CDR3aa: CSAKTGGGGYTF

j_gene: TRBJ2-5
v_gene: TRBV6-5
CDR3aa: CASSYSSTAARLPTSGKETQYF

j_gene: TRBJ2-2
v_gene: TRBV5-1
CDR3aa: CASSFRQGTIYTGELFF

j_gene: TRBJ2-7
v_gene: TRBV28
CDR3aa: CASSGGFQGAPYEQYF

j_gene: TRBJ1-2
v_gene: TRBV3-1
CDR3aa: CASSQVAGHSYGYTF

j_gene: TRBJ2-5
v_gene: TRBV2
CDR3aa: CASKTGGWQETQYF

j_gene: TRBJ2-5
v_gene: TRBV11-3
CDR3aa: CASSPPAAHQETQYF

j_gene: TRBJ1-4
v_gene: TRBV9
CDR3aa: CASSKRPGTNEKLFF

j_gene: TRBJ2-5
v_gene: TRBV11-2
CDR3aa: CASSSIRTGVVWTQYF

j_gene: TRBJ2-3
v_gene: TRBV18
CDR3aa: CASSPSGRTDTQYF

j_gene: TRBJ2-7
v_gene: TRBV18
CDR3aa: CASLRAGTEQYF

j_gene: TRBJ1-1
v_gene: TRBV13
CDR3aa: CASSPLGPLGYHAEAFF

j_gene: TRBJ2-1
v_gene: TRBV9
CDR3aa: CASSEGTGGINEQFF

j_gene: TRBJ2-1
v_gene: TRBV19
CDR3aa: CASRELEVDEQFF

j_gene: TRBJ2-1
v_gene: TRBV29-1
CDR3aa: CSANRDTRTSGRKGPYNEQFF

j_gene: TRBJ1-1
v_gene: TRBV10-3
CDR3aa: CASTGLNTEAFF

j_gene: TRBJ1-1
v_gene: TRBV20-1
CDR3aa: CSAELQDEAFF